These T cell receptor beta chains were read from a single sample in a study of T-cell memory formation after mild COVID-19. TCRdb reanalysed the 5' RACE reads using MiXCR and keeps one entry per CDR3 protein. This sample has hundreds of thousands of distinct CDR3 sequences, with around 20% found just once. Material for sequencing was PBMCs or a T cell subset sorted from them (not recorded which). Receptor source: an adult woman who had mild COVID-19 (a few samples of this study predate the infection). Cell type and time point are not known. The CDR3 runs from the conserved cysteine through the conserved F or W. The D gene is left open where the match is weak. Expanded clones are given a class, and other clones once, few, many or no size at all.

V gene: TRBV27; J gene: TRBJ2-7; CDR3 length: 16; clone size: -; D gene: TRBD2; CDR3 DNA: TGTGCCAGCAGTCCTCTAGGCGGGGGGAATACCTACGAGCAGTACTTC; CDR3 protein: CASSPLGGGNTYEQYF
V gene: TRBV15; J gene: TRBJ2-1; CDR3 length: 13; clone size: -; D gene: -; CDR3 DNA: TGTGCCACCAGCAGAGAGCCTCAGGGCGGGCAGTTCTTC; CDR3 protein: CATSREPQGGQFF
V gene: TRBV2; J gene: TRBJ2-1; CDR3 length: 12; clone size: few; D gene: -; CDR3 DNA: TGTGCCAGCAGTGAAGACGCTAATGAGCAGTTCTTC; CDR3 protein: CASSEDANEQFF
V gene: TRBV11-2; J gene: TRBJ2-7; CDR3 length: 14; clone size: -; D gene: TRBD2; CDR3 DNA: TGTGCCAGCACGGGAAGCGGGGGGATCTACGAGCAGTACTTC; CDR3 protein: CASTGSGGIYEQYF
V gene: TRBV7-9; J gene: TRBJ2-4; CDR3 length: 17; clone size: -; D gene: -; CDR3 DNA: TGTGCCAGCAGCTTAGGTCGGGGGAGGCTAGCCAAAAACATTCAGTACTTC; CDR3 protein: CASSLGRGRLAKNIQYF
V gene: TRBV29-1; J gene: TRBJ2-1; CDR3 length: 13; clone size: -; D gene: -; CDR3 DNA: TGCAGCGTCCGACGGGAAGGAGGGAATGAGCAGTTCTTC; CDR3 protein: CSVRREGGNEQFF
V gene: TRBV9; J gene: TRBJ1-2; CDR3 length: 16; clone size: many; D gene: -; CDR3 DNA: TGTGCCAGCAGCGTAGGTCCCCCGGGGGCGGACTATGGCTACACCTTC; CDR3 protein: CASSVGPPGADYGYTF
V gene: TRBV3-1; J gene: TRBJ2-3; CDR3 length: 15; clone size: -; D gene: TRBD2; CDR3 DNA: TGTGCCAGCAGCCAAGATATGAGCGGGGGTGGCCTACCGCATTTT; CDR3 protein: CASSQDMSGGGLPHF
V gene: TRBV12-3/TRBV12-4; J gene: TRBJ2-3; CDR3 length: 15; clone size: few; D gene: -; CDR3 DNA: TGTGCCAGCTCACCTTTAGGGGTACTTGCAGATACGCAGTATTTT; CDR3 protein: CASSPLGVLADTQYF
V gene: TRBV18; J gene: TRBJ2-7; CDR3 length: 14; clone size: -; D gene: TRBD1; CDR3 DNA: TGTGCCAGCTCACCACTGGGACAGGGTTACGAGCAGTACTTC; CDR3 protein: CASSPLGQGYEQYF
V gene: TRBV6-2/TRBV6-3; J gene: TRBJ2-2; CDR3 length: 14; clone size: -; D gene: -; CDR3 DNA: TGTGCCAGCAGTTACGAAAGGCTCACCGGGGAGCTGTTTTTT; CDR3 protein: CASSYERLTGELFF
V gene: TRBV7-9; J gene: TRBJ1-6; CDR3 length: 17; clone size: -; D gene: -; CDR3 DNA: TGTGCCAGCAGCTTGGGGCAAGACATCGGCAAGAATTCACCCCTCCACTTT; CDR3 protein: CASSLGQDIGKNSPLHF
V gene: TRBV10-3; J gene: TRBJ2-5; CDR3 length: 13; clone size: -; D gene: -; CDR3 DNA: TGTGCCATCAGTGAGGAGGGTGGAGAGACCCAGTACTTC; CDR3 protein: CAISEEGGETQYF
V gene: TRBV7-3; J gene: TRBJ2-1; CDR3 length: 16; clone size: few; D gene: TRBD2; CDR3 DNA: TGTGCCAGCAGCCGAACCGGACTAGCGGGGGGGAATGAGCAGTTCTTC; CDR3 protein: CASSRTGLAGGNEQFF
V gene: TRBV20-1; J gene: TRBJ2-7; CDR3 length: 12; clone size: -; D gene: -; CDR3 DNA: TGCAGTGCTAAGTCCCAGGGCTACGAGCAGTACTTC; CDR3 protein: CSAKSQGYEQYF
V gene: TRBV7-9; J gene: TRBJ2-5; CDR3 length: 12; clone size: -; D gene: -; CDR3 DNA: TGTGCCAGCAGCTGGGTGGAAGAGACCCAGTACTTC; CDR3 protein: CASSWVEETQYF
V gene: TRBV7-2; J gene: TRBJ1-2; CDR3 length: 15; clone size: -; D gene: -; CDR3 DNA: TGTGCCAGCAGCGCGTACTTACACGAGGCAGATGGCTACACCTTC; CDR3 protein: CASSAYLHEADGYTF
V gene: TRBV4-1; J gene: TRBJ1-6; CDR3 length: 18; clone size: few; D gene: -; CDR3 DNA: TGCGCCAGCAGCCCATCGGCCCCGGGGGATACCTATAATTCACCCCTCCACTTT; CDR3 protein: CASSPSAPGDTYNSPLHF
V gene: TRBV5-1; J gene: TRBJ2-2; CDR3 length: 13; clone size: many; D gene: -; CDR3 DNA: TGCGCCAGCAGCTTGGAAGTGGCCGGGGAGCTGTTTTTT; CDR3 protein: CASSLEVAGELFF
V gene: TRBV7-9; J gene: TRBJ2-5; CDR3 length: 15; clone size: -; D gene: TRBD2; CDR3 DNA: TGTGCCAGCAGCACCGGGACTAGCGTTCTGGAGACCCAGTACTTC; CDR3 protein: CASSTGTSVLETQYF
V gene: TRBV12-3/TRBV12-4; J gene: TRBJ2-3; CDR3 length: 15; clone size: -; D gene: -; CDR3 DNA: TGTGCCAGCAGCCATGGGAGCGTTAGCACAGATACGCAGTATTTT; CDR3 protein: CASSHGSVSTDTQYF
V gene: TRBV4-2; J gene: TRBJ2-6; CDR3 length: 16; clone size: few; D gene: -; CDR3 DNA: TGTGCCAGCAGCCCAGAGGGGAGCTCTGGGGCCAACGTCCTGACTTTC; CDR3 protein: CASSPEGSSGANVLTF
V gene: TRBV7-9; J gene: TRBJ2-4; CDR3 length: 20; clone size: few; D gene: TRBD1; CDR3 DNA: TGTGCCAGCAGCTTAGCATTGGGGACAGGGATACAACTAGCCAAAAACATTCAGTACTTC; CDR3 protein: CASSLALGTGIQLAKNIQYF
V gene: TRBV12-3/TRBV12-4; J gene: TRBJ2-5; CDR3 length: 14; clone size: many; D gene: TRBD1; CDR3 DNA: TGTGCCAGCAGTCTGAGCGACAGGGTAGAGACCCAGTACTTC; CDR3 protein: CASSLSDRVETQYF
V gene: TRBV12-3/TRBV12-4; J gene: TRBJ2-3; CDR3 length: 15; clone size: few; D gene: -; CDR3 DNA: TGTGCCAGCAGACGCCGGACAGCCTACACAGATACGCAGTATTTT; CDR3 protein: CASRRRTAYTDTQYF
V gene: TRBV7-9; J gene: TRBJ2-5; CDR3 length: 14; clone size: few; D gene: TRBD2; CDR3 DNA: TGTGCCAGCAGACCGACTAGCGGGAGCGAGACCCAGTACTTC; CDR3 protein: CASRPTSGSETQYF
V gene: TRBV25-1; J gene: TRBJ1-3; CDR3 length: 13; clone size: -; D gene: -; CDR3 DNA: TGTGCCACTTCACTAACCGCTGGAAACACCATATATTTT; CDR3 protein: CATSLTAGNTIYF
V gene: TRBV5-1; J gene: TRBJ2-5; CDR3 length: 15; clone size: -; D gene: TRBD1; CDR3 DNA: TGCGCCAGCAGCGCGCCGGACAGGGGGCAAGAGACCCAGTACTTC; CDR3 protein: CASSAPDRGQETQYF
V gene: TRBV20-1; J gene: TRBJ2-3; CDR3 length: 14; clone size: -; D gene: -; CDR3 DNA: TGCAGTGCTAGAGATGGGCAACGCACAGATACGCAGTATTTT; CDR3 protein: CSARDGQRTDTQYF
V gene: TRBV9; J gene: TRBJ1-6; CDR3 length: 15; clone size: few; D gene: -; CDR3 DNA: TGTGCCAGCAGCGTAGCCGTGGTGGGTAATTCACCCCTCCACTTT; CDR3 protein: CASSVAVVGNSPLHF
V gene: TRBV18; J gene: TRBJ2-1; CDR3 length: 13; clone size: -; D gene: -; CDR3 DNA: TGTGCCAGCTCACCACGGGAGGACAATGAGCAGTTCTTC; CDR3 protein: CASSPREDNEQFF
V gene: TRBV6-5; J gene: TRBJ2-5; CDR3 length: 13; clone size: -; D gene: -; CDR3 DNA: TGTGCCAGCAGACCAAACACCCAAGAGACCCAGTACTTC; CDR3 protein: CASRPNTQETQYF
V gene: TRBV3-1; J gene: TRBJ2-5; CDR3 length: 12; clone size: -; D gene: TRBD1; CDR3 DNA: TGTGCCAGCAGCGGACAGGAAGAGACCCAGTACTTC; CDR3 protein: CASSGQEETQYF